This TCR beta chain stems from a study of beta chain features in type 1 diabetes. The junction had 5 bases not matched to a gene; V was cut back by 0 bases and J by 6 bases. The CDR3 contains 16 residues. CDR1 is SGHNT, CDR2 YYREEE, per germline (reference sequence). TCRB transcripts that were expressed got sequenced, as all of the isolated RNA had been reverse transcribed. Sequenced by immunoSEQ multiplex PCR; TCRdb stores in-frame clones only, minus some. The sample has about 470,000 clones, 30% seen once. Input material: naive CD4+ T cells from blood. The rearrangement uses TRBV5-4 and TRBJ2-2, with 10 bases aligning to TRBD2. The receptor was derived from a man younger than 35 in good health. CDR3 sequence (DNA): TGTGCCAGCAGCTTGGCCGGACTAGCGGCCCCCGGGGAGCTGTTTTTT. This encodes CASSLAGLAAPGELFF.